The following is a TCR beta chain sequence with its context. This sample stems from a study of T cell changes during pregnancy in multiple sclerosis. From germline, CDR1 is SGHTA and CDR2 FQGNSA. The CDR3 is 17 amino acids. The junction had 9 bases not matched to a gene; V was cut back by 1 base and J by 1 base. Assay: immunoSEQ multiplex PCR; the TCRdb copy retains only in-frame clones and omits some. The data contain about 66,000 clones, 90% to 95% of them singletons. This TCR was sampled from a female donor with multiple sclerosis, enrolled in a pregnancy study. The sample was CD8+ T cells from peripheral blood mononuclear cells, taken before pregnancy. V gene TRBV7-2 combines with J gene TRBJ1-2; 7 nucleotides agree with TRBD1. CDR3 sequence (DNA): TGTGCCAGCAGCTTAGGGGACGGGACAGCCTTTAACTATGGCTACACCTTC. Encoded protein: CASSLGDGTAFNYGYTF.